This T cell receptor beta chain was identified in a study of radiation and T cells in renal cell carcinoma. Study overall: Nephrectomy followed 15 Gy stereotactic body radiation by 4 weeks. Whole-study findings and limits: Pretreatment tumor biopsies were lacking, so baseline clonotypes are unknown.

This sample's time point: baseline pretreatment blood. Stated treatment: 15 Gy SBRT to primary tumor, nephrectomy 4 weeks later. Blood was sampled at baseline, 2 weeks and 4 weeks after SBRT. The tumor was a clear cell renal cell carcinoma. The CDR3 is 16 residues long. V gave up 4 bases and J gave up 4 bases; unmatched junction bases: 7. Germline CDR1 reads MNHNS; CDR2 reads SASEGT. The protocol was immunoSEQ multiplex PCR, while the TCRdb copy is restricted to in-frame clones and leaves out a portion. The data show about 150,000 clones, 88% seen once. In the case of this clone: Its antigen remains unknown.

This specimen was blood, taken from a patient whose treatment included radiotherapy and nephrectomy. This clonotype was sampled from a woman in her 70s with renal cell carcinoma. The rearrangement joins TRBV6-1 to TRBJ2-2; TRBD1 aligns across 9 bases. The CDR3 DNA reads TGTGCCAGCAGTGTGGAGGACAGGGGTTTCACCGGGGAGCTGTTTTTT. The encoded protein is CASSVEDRGFTGELFF.